A selection of T cell receptor beta chains follows, all from one sample in a study of blood T cell repertoires in COVID-19. Profiling relied on immunoSEQ multiplex PCR, and the TCRdb table lists in-frame clones only, not all of them. The sample carries roughly 89,000 clones, about four fifths recorded once. Material for sequencing was peripheral blood. The origin of the receptors is a woman at least 80 years old with acute or convalescent COVID-19. Each CDR3 is given with its conserved first and last residue. A D gene is named only where the DNA matches it firmly. Some rows have no size entry. The others give once, few or many, or a class for an expanded clone.

CASSVAGTPTSRYF | TGTGCCAGCAGCGTAGCGGGGACTCCTACGAGTCGATACTTC | TRBD2 | TRBJ2-7 | NA | TRBV5-4
CASRLQGNTIYF | TGTGCCAGCAGATTACAGGGAAACACCATATATTTT | NA | TRBJ1-3 | NA | TRBV2
CASSLQNNQPQHF | TGTGCCAGCAGCTTACAAAATAATCAGCCCCAGCATTTT | NA | TRBJ1-5 | NA | TRBV7-2
CASSLAGLPPVDGYTF | TGCGCCAGCAGCTTGGCAGGGTTACCCCCCGTGGATGGCTACACCTTC | NA | TRBJ1-2 | NA | TRBV5-1
CASSPGQTYEQYF | TGTGCCAGCAGCCCCGGACAGACCTACGAGCAGTACTTC | NA | TRBJ2-7 | NA | TRBV11-2
CATSEGGNTEAFF | TGTGCCACCAGTGAGGGGGGGAACACTGAAGCTTTCTTT | NA | TRBJ1-1 | NA | TRBV24-1
CATSDTVNYGYTF | TGTGCCACCAGTGATACAGTTAACTATGGCTACACCTTC | NA | TRBJ1-2 | NA | TRBV24-1
CASSLDRAQGGYGYTF | TGCGCCAGCAGCTTAGACCGGGCCCAGGGGGGCTATGGCTACACCTTC | TRBD1 | TRBJ1-2 | NA | TRBV4-1
CASSPGTGGNQPQHF | TGTGCCAGCTCACCAGGGACAGGGGGCAATCAGCCCCAGCATTTT | TRBD1 | TRBJ1-5 | NA | TRBV18
CASSPLQGAKNIQYF | TGTGCCAGCAGTCCACTACAGGGAGCCAAAAACATTCAGTACTTC | NA | TRBJ2-4 | NA | TRBV14
CAWSFDRGFGDYGYTF | TGTGCCTGGAGTTTCGACAGGGGGTTTGGGGACTATGGCTACACCTTC | TRBD1 | TRBJ1-2 | few | TRBV30
CASSYTRDRFNNQPQHF | TGTGCCAGCAGTTACACCCGGGACAGGTTTAACAATCAGCCCCAGCATTTT | TRBD1 | TRBJ1-5 | NA | TRBV6-2/TRBV6-3
CASSQNSGGRTDTQYF | TGTGCCAGCAGCCAAAATAGCGGGGGGCGCACAGATACGCAGTATTTT | TRBD2 | TRBJ2-3 | NA | TRBV14
CASSPGQGPYEQYF | TGTGCCAGCTCACCCGGACAGGGACCCTACGAGCAGTACTTC | TRBD1 | TRBJ2-7 | NA | TRBV18
CASSESGRAYEQYF | TGTGCCAGCAGTGAATCGGGCAGGGCCTACGAGCAGTACTTC | NA | TRBJ2-7 | NA | TRBV6-1
CASSEQAVSYNEQFF | TGTGCCAGCAGTGAACAGGCAGTATCCTACAATGAGCAGTTCTTC | NA | TRBJ2-1 | NA | TRBV6-1
CASSQDQGGYTF | TGTGCCAGCAGCCAAGATCAGGGAGGCTACACCTTC | NA | TRBJ1-2 | NA | TRBV3-1/TRBV3-2